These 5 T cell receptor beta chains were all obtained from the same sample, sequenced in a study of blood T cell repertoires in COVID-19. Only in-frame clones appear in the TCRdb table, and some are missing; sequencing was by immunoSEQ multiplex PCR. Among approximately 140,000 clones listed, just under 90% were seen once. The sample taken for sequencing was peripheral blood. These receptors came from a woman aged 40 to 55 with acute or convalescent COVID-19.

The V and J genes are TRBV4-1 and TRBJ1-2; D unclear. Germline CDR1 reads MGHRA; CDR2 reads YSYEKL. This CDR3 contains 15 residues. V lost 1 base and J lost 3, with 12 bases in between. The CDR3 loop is CASSQGESRDYGYTF. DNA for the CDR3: TGCGCCAGCAGCCAAGGCGAATCGAGGGACTATGGCTACACCTTC.

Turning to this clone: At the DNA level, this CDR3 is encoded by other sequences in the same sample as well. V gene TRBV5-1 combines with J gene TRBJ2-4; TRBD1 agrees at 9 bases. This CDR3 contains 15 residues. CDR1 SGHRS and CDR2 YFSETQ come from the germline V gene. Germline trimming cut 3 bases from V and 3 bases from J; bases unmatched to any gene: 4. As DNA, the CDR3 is TGCGCCAGCAGCTCGGGACAGGGAGACAAAAACATTCAGTACTTC. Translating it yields CASSSGQGDKNIQYF.

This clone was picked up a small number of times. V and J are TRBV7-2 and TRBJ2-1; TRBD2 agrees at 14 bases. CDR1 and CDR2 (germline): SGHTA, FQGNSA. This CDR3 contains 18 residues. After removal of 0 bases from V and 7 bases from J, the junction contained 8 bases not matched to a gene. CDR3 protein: CASSLAPGTSGRGNEQFF. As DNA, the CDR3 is TGTGCCAGCAGCTTAGCCCCCGGGACTAGCGGGAGAGGGAATGAGCAGTTCTTC.

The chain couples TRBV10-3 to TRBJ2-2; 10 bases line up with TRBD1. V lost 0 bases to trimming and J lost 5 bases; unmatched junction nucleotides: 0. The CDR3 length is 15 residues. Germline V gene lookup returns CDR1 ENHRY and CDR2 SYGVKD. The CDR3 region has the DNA TGTGCCATCAGTGAGTCGGGACAGGGGACCGGGGAGCTGTTTTTT. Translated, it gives CAISESGQGTGELFF.

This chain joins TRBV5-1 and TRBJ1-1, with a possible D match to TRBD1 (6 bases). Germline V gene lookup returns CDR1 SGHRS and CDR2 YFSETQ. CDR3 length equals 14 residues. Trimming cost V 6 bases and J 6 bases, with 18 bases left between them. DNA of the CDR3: TGCGCCAGCAACCCCGGGGGGGCAGATTCTGAAGCTTTCTTT. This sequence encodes CASNPGGADSEAFF.